Below are 18 T cell receptor beta chains sequenced from a single sample in a study of cytomegalovirus exposure and HLA in healthy donors. PCR involved 60 Vbeta and 13 Jbeta primers. Profiled with immunoSEQ multiplex PCR; TCRdb holds only in-frame clones, not every one. The repertoire consists of about 140,000 clones, with about 80% occurring once and the leading ten covering around a tenth. Sample: PBMCs. The receptor set was obtained from a woman in her sixties in good health and CMV-seropositive.

This clone was counted a single time. The rearrangement links TRBV15 to TRBJ2-5; 8 bases align to TRBD2. Germline V gives CDR1 LNHNV, CDR2 YYDKDF (reference sequence). V lost 0 bases, J lost 4 bases, and 4 bases stayed unmatched. This CDR3 has 15 amino acids. This CDR3 reads CATSRDPGGGETQYF. In DNA form, the CDR3 reads TGTGCCACCAGCAGAGATCCGGGGGGGGGAGAGACCCAGTACTTC.

V gene TRBV28 combines with J gene TRBJ2-1, with TRBD2 identical over 15 bases. The germline V gene has CDR1 MDHEN and CDR2 SYDVKM. The junction had 12 bases not matched to a gene; V was cut back by 5 bases and J by 4 bases. The CDR3 is 19 amino acids. The CDR3 reads CASSPGGGTSGRWYNEQFF. In DNA form, the CDR3 reads TGTGCCAGCAGTCCGGGGGGCGGGACTAGCGGGAGGTGGTACAATGAGCAGTTCTTC.

This clone appeared a few times. The chain couples TRBV7-9 to TRBJ1-5; D is perhaps TRBD1 (6 bases). The CDR3 sequence is 16 residues long. V lost 8 bases, J lost 0 bases, and 17 bases lay in between. The germline V gene has CDR1 SEHNR and CDR2 FQNEAQ (reference sequence). CDR3 sequence (DNA): TGTGCCAGCGGAACAGGGAGGGGTGGTAGCAATCAGCCCCAGCATTTT. This gives the protein CASGTGRGGSNQPQHF.

The J gene is TRBJ1-2, the V gene TRBV29-1; D gene unclear. V lost 3 bases to trimming and J lost 5 bases, with 13 bases between them. The germline CDR1 and CDR2 sequences are SQVTM and ANQGSEA. The CDR3 is 13 amino acids. The DNA for the CDR3 is TGCAGCGTTGAGTCGGTCACCGTATATGGCTACACCTTC. Amino acids: CSVESVTVYGYTF. The entire variable domain, with the rest obtained from reference TRBV29-1 and TRBJ1-2, is as follows: SAVISQKPSRDICQRGTSLTIQCQVDSQVTMMFWYRQQPGQSLTLIATANQGSEATYESGFVIDKFPISRPNLTFSTLTVSNMSPEDSSIYLCSVESVTVYGYTFGSGTRLTVV.

The rearrangement links TRBV27 to TRBJ2-2, with D maybe TRBD2 (7 bases). The CDR3 covers 16 residues. Trimming removed 5 bases from V and 4 bases from J, with 17 bases in between. Per germline, CDR1 MNHEY and CDR2 SMNVEV (reference sequence). CDR3 region: CASSLLTGGSTGELFF. The CDR3 DNA sequence: TGTGCCAGCAGTCTCCTCACGGGGGGCAGCACCGGGGAGCTGTTTTTT.

This sequence joins TRBV7-6 and TRBJ1-1, with a weak D call TRBD1 (6 bases). The V end was cut by 8 bases, the J end by 1 base, with 14 bases between. The CDR3 consists of 14 residues. CDR1 and CDR2 from the germline V gene are SGHVS and FNYEAQ. The CDR3 bases are TGTGCCAGCGGGCCCCAGGGGTCGAACACTGAAGCTTTCTTT. Translating gives CASGPQGSNTEAFF.

V usage is TRBV2 and J usage is TRBJ2-3; 8 nucleotides line up with TRBD2. Germline CDR1 SNHLY, CDR2 FYNNEI. After removal of 4 bases from V and 6 bases from J, the junction contained 3 bases not matched to a gene. There are 13 residues in the CDR3. CDR3 DNA: TGTGCCAGCAGTGTAAGCGGGAGTGATACGCAGTATTTT. As protein: CASSVSGSDTQYF.

The chain combines TRBV28 with TRBJ2-7, with a possible D match to TRBD2 (6 bases). V lost 5 bases and J 0 bases, leaving 8 bases between the germline ends. From germline, CDR1 is MDHEN and CDR2 SYDVKM. The length of the CDR3 is 13 residues. CDR3 amino acids: CASSLGSSYEQYF. CDR3 in DNA: TGTGCCAGCAGTCTCGGGAGCTCCTACGAGCAGTACTTC. Variable domain in full (rest from reference TRBV28 and TRBJ2-7): DVKVTQSSRYLVKRTGEKVFLECVQDMDHENMFWYRQDPGLGLRLIYFSYDVKMKEKGDIPEGYSVSREKKERFSLILESASTNQTSMYLCASSLGSSYEQYFGPGTRLTVT.

The CDR3 DNA is TGTGCCAGCAGGGAGGGCGGGAGGGACTACGAGCAGTACTTC. It specifies CASREGGRDYEQYF. The V gene is TRBV7-2, the J gene TRBJ2-7; 9 nucleotides agree with TRBD2. This CDR3 is built from 14 residues. V lost 6 bases and J lost 3; bases outside the gene matches: 6. Germline V gene data show CDR1 as SGHTA and CDR2 as FQGNSA. Drawing the rest from reference TRBV7-2 and TRBJ2-7, the complete variable domain is GAGVSQSPSNKVTEKGKDVELRCDPISGHTALYWYRQSLGQGLEFLIYFQGNSAPDKSGLPSDRFSAERTGGSVSTLTIQRTQQEDSAVYLCASREGGRDYEQYFGPGTRLTVT.

V and J are TRBV7-8 and TRBJ2-5; D is perhaps TRBD2 (6 bases). The CDR3 is 14 amino acids. CDR1 is SGHVS and CDR2 is FQNEAQ in the germline V gene. V lost 8 bases, J lost 1 base, and 14 bases lay in between. The CDR3 spells CASQEGSGQETQYF. The CDR3 nucleotides read TGTGCCAGCCAGGAGGGTAGCGGCCAAGAGACCCAGTACTTC. Variable domain in full (rest from reference TRBV7-8 and TRBJ2-5): GAGVSQSPRYKVAKRGQDVALRCDPISGHVSLFWYQQALGQGPEFLTYFQNEAQLDKSGLPSDRFFAERPEGSVSTLKIQRTQQEDSAVYLCASQEGSGQETQYFGPGTRLLVL.

The V gene is TRBV29-1, the J gene TRBJ2-3, with unresolved D. Germline loops: CDR1 SQVTM, CDR2 ANQGSEA. This CDR3 has 12 residues. The germline V and J ends were trimmed by 4 bases and 1 base, with 6 bases remaining between them. The CDR3 spells CSVGLGTDTQYF. The CDR3, as DNA: TGCAGCGTTGGACTGGGCACAGATACGCAGTATTTT.

The J gene is TRBJ2-1, the V gene TRBV5-1; 9 bases are shared with TRBD1. The CDR3 is 13 amino acids. V trimming: 0 bases; J trimming: 10 bases; junction bases outside the gene matches: 2. Per the germline V gene, CDR1 is SGHRS and CDR2 is YFSETQ. DNA for the CDR3: TGCGCCAGCAGCTTGGACAGGGGGCAAGAGCAGTTCTTC. Amino acids: CASSLDRGQEQFF.

The V call is TRBV6-1, the J call TRBJ2-7, with a weak D call TRBD2 (6 bases). The CDR3 length is 16 residues. V was trimmed by 4 bases and J by 3 bases, leaving 19 bases between them. In germline, CDR1 is MNHNS, CDR2 SASEGT. The CDR3 here is CASSALGGNIFYEQYF. DNA for the CDR3: TGTGCCAGCAGTGCCCTCGGCGGGAACATCTTCTACGAGCAGTACTTC.

This clone was counted between two and nine times. The chain couples TRBV4-1 to TRBJ2-3, with 8 positions matching TRBD2. Germline V gene sequence: CDR1 MGHRA, CDR2 YSYEKL. The V gene end was trimmed by 5 bases and the J gene end by 6 bases; junction bases not matched to a gene: 13. This CDR3 contains 16 residues. In DNA form, the CDR3 reads TGCGCCAGCAGCTACACGGCAAGCGGGAGAGCGGATACGCAGTATTTT. The encoded protein is CASSYTASGRADTQYF.

This chain uses TRBV20-1 with TRBJ2-7, with D possibly matching TRBD1 (6 bases). The germline V and J ends were trimmed by 5 bases and 6 bases, with 11 bases remaining between them. The CDR3 is 11 amino acids. Looked up from germline, CDR1 is DFQATT and CDR2 is SNEGSKA (reference sequence). The CDR3 nucleotides read TGCAGTGCTGAACAGGGTTCCGAGCAGTACTTC. Its protein product is CSAEQGSEQYF.

The chain is built from TRBV5-5 and TRBJ1-2; 8 bases align to TRBD1. CDR3 length equals 14 residues. J lost 8 bases, V lost 0 bases, and 6 bases had no gene match. Germline V gene lookup returns CDR1 SGHKS and CDR2 YYEKEE (reference sequence). The CDR3, as DNA: TGTGCCAGCAGCTTGGACAGGGGGTCGGGCGGCTACACCTTC. It encodes CASSLDRGSGGYTF.

V is TRBV6-6 and J is TRBJ2-3; 8 bases fit TRBD2. Germline V CDR1 and CDR2: MNHNY, SVGAGI (reference sequence). This CDR3 comprises 15 residues. V trimming: 7 bases; J trimming: 0 bases; junction bases outside the gene matches: 6. Here the CDR3 DNA reads TGTGCCAGCACCCGAGCGGGAGCTAGCACAGATACGCAGTATTTT. Its protein is CASTRAGASTDTQYF.

The chain recombines TRBV25-1 with TRBJ2-3, with TRBD1 identical over 7 bases. This CDR3 is 15 amino acids long. V lost 6 bases to trimming and J lost 2 bases; unmatched junction nucleotides: 8. The germline CDR1 and CDR2 sequences are MGHDK and SYGVNS. DNA for the CDR3: TGTGCCAGCAGCGGAAGGGACAGAGACACAGATACGCAGTATTTT. This codes for CASSGRDRDTDTQYF.